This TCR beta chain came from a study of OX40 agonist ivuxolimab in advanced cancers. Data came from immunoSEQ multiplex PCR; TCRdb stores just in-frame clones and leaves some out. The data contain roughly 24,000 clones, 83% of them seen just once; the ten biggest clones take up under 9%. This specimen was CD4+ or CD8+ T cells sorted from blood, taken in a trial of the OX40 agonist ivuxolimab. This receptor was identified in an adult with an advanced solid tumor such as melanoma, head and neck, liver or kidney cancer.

The CDR3 sequence is CAVRTGGHGYTF. CDR3 in DNA: TGTGCCGTTCGGACAGGGGGTCACGGCTACACCTTC. The genes are TRBV27 and TRBJ1-2; TRBD1 agrees at 10 bases. V was clipped by 11 bases and J by 8 bases; unmatched bases: 8. Looked up from germline, CDR1 is MNHEY and CDR2 is SMNVEV (reference sequence). The CDR3 has 12 amino acids.